The next 28 T cell receptor beta chains were all read from a single sample in a study of Graves' ophthalmopathy and Graves' hyperthyroidism (dated by TCRdb to 2017 to 2018). Reads for this sample came from an Illumina HiSeq 2000. For repertoire sequencing, TCR beta CDR3 regions were amplified from RNA transcripts. A first-round RT-PCR used HTBI primers with the Qiagen OneStep RT-PCR kit, followed by a second-round multiplex PCR, size selection and purification. TCRdb applied fastp at Q25 and MiXCR to the public reads, then kept only in-frame beta chains. Rows matching on CDR3 protein sequence are summarized as one entry with the most common DNA and genes. The sample table holds approximately 460,000 distinct CDR3 sequences, of which 13% to 15% were seen once. Of the sample, about a tenth falls within the top ten clones. Sequenced: blood. These TCRs come from a woman in her twenties or thirties with Graves' ophthalmopathy. Donor details come from another sample of the same person, matched by shared clones.

Many counts were recorded for this clonotype. The genes are TRBV11-2 and TRBJ2-7; TRBD2 is a possible D gene (5 bases). Deletions cut 1 base from V and 3 bases from J, with 10 bases between. This CDR3 spans 14 amino acids. Germline V lookup: CDR1 SGHAT, CDR2 FQNNGV. The DNA of the CDR3 is TGTGCCAGCAGCTTAGTGGTTAGCGACTACGAGCAGTACTTC. Translation: CASSLVVSDYEQYF.

This clonotype was detected many times. This sequence joins TRBV7-9 and TRBJ1-5, with D maybe TRBD1 (5 bases). Trimming took off 5 bases at V and 0 bases at J, with 8 bases between the two ends. The CDR3 totals 14 residues. The germline V gene has CDR1 SEHNR and CDR2 FQNEAQ (reference sequence). DNA for the CDR3: TGTGCCAGCAGCGACAGCCATAGCAATCAGCCCCAGCATTTT. This gives the protein CASSDSHSNQPQHF. The complete variable domain, with remaining parts taken from reference TRBV7-9 and TRBJ1-5, reads DTGVSQNPRHKITKRGQNVTFRCDPISEHNRLYWYRQTLGQGPEFLTYFQNEAQLEKSRLLSDRFSAERPKGSFSTLEIQRTEQGDSAMYLCASSDSHSNQPQHFGDGTRLSIL.

Many counts were recorded for this clonotype. V is TRBV30 and J is TRBJ2-7; no definite D call. V lost 5 bases to trimming and J lost 1 base, with 15 bases between them. CDR1 and CDR2 (germline): GTSNPN, SVGIG (reference sequence). This CDR3 is built from 14 residues. CDR3 nucleotide sequence: TGTGCCTGGCGCTTGACCAACCCTTCCTACGAGCAGTACTTC. Protein: CAWRLTNPSYEQYF.

Regarding this clonotype: A much larger clone lies one base from this, so it may be a read error. The chain carries TRBV12-3 or TRBV12-4 and TRBJ2-5; possible D gene TRBD1, 6 bases. The CDR3 contains 13 residues. The CDR3 DNA is TGTGCCAGCAGTGTAACAGGGACGGAGACCAAGTACTTC. Translated: CASSVTGTETKYF.

This clonotype was seen ten or more times. The gene calls are TRBV6-5 and TRBJ1-6, with 7 bases that match TRBD1. This CDR3 spans 14 amino acids. Germline V lookup: CDR1 MNHEY, CDR2 SVGAGI. V lost 7 bases and J lost 9; bases outside the gene matches: 9. CDR3 DNA: TGTGCCAGCAAGAGAGACAGGGCGAGTTCACCCCTCCACTTT. Translation gives CASKRDRASSPLHF.

The V call is TRBV27, the J call TRBJ2-2; TRBD2 aligns across 9 bases. V gave up 5 bases and J gave up 0 bases; unmatched junction bases: 4. The germline V gene has CDR1 MNHEY and CDR2 SMNVEV (reference sequence). The CDR3 runs 16 residues. The CDR3 nucleotides are TGTGCCAGCAGTCTCGGACTAGCGCCGAACACCGGGGAGCTGTTTTTT. Translation: CASSLGLAPNTGELFF.

Points on this clonotype: A much more abundant neighbour one base away suggests this may be a read error. This sequence joins TRBV29-1 and TRBJ1-2; 7 nucleotides match TRBD1. CDR3 length: 13 amino acids. V shed 5 bases, J shed 6 bases, and the junction held 9 bases outside the gene matches. The germline gives CDR1 SQVTM, CDR2 ANQGSEA. This chain's CDR3 is CSVQDRRAHGYTF. In nucleotides, the CDR3 is TGCAGCGTTCAGGACAGGAGGGCCCATGGCTACACCTTC.

There are many counts of this clonotype. The rearrangement links TRBV6-2 or TRBV6-3 to TRBJ1-1; the match to TRBD1 covers 8 bases. Germline V lookup: CDR1 MNHEY, CDR2 SVGEGT. The CDR3 runs to 18 residues. J was trimmed by 0 bases and V by 2 bases; bases with no gene match: 11. The CDR3 region is CASSYDSPGQAMNTEAFF. The CDR3 DNA sequence: TGTGCCAGCAGTTACGATTCTCCGGGACAGGCGATGAACACTGAAGCTTTCTTT.

In its sample, this clonotype was seen many times. The V and J genes are TRBV2 and TRBJ1-2; D is unclear. Germline CDR1 and CDR2: SNHLY and FYNNEI. CDR3 length equals 13 residues. V lost 3 bases and J 3 bases, leaving 8 bases between the germline ends. This CDR3 is CASSDSQYYGYTF. The CDR3 DNA follows: TGTGCCAGCAGTGATTCCCAATACTATGGCTACACCTTC.

This clonotype was seen a handful of times. This chain joins TRBV5-1 and TRBJ1-2, with TRBD1 as a possible D gene (5 bases). In germline, CDR1 is SGHRS, CDR2 YFSETQ. Trimming cost V 4 bases and J 2 bases, with 12 bases left between them. This CDR3 has 14 amino acids. This CDR3 reads CASSPDRENYGYTF. In DNA, the CDR3 is TGCGCCAGCAGCCCCGACAGAGAGAACTATGGCTACACCTTC.

The chain couples TRBV14 to TRBJ1-1; D perhaps matches TRBD1 (6 bases). The length of the CDR3 is 14 residues. The germline V and J ends were trimmed by 0 bases and 5 bases, with 10 bases remaining between them. Per the germline V gene, CDR1 is SGHDN and CDR2 is FVKESK. The CDR3 DNA is TGTGCCAGCAGCCAAGAGGCAGGGGTTACTGAAGCTTTCTTT. Translation: CASSQEAGVTEAFF.

At least ten counts were recorded for this clonotype. This rearrangement joins TRBV12-5 to TRBJ2-5; D gene uncertain. Trimming removed 2 bases at V and 1 base at J, with 5 bases between. The CDR3 is 13 amino acids. Germline V lookup: CDR1 LGHNT, CDR2 FRNRAP. As DNA, the CDR3 is TGTGCTAGTGGTTTGTCCCCCCAAGAGACCCAGTACTTC. This translates into CASGLSPQETQYF.

This clonotype was counted ten times or more. This chain connects TRBV4-2 to TRBJ2-7; the match to TRBD1 covers 8 bases. From germline, CDR1 is LGHNA and CDR2 YNFKEQ. The CDR3 consists of 15 residues. J lost 1 base, V lost 4 bases, and 6 bases had no gene match. CDR3: CASSPSRGQSYEQYF. CDR3 bases: TGTGCCAGCAGCCCCAGCAGGGGGCAATCCTACGAGCAGTACTTC.

This clonotype was counted at least ten times. Here the CDR3 reads CAAGGPSGTGELFF. DNA for the CDR3: TGTGCCGCGGGGGGGCCGTCCGGCACCGGGGAGCTGTTTTTT. The chain combines TRBV4-2 with TRBJ2-2, with 9 bases identical to TRBD2. Germline loops: CDR1 LGHNA, CDR2 YNFKEQ. V dropped 11 bases and J dropped 4; count of bases not matched to a gene: 8. The CDR3 is 14 amino acids.

The V and J genes are TRBV18 and TRBJ1-2; D is undetermined. V was cut by 1 base and J by 4 bases, with 10 bases left in between. In germline, CDR1 is KGHSH, CDR2 LQKENI. This CDR3 has 14 residues. CDR3 in amino acids: CASSPQADSYGYTF. As DNA, the CDR3 is TGTGCCAGCTCACCACAAGCAGACTCCTATGGCTACACCTTC.

The rearrangement links TRBV12-3 or TRBV12-4 to TRBJ1-1; D unclear. Trimming removed 2 bases at V and 5 bases at J, with 9 bases between. This CDR3 comprises 13 residues. CDR3 loop: CASSLNDGTEAFF. The CDR3 region has the DNA TGTGCCAGCAGTTTAAACGATGGAACTGAAGCTTTCTTT.

This rearrangement joins TRBV12-3 or TRBV12-4 to TRBJ2-7, with 12 bases fitting TRBD1. With 10 bases clipped from V and 5 bases from J, the junction kept 12 bases outside the gene matches. This CDR3 has 15 residues. CDR3 residues: CANSTWDRGLNEQYF. The DNA for the CDR3 is TGTGCCAACTCAACTTGGGACAGGGGGCTAAACGAGCAGTACTTC.

This clonotype was counted a single time. In DNA form, the CDR3 reads TGTGCCAGCAGTGAATCGACAGGGAGGGTCTTCAATCAGCCCCAGCATTTT. Translation gives CASSESTGRVFNQPQHF. The gene calls are TRBV6-4 and TRBJ1-5, with 7 bases fitting TRBD1. V was clipped by 3 bases and J by 3 bases; unmatched bases: 11. CDR3 size: 17 residues. Germline loops: CDR1 MRHNA, CDR2 SNTAGT.

The chain uses TRBV7-8 and TRBJ1-3; tentatively, D is TRBD1 (6 bases). The CDR3 spans 18 residues. V lost 8 bases and J lost 1, with 24 bases in between. CDR1 is SGHVS, CDR2 FQNEAQ, per germline. The chain's CDR3 is CASRKNPGARGSGNTIYF. CDR3 DNA sequence: TGTGCCAGCCGAAAAAACCCAGGGGCCCGGGGGTCTGGAAACACCATATATTTT.

This clonotype was seen a handful of times. The V gene is TRBV6-1, the J gene TRBJ2-2; maybe TRBD2 (6 bases). The CDR3 spans 17 residues. Germline V gene data show CDR1 as MNHNS and CDR2 as SASEGT. Trimming cost V 5 bases and J 1 base, with 17 bases left between them. The CDR3 loop is CASSPQRASENTGELFF. CDR3 nucleotides: TGTGCCAGCAGTCCACAGAGGGCTAGCGAGAACACCGGGGAGCTGTTTTTT.

This clonotype came up a few times. The gene calls are TRBV3-1 and TRBJ1-2; 7 bases match TRBD1. This CDR3 has 13 residues. Trimming removed 3 bases from V and 8 bases from J; junction bases left unmatched: 6. The germline CDR1 and CDR2 sequences are LGHDT and YNNKEL (reference sequence). This CDR3 is CASSHYRGEGYTF. The CDR3 region has the DNA TGTGCCAGCAGCCATTACAGGGGAGAGGGCTACACCTTC.

At least ten counts were recorded for this clonotype. This rearrangement joins TRBV9 to TRBJ1-1; D may be TRBD1 (5 bases). CDR1 is SGDLS, CDR2 YYNGEE, per germline. The CDR3 length is 14 residues. V was shortened by 4 bases and J by 7 bases, with 17 bases between the two germline ends. The CDR3 loop is CASSLEGLSSEAFF. CDR3 DNA sequence: TGTGCCAGCAGCCTCGAGGGGTTGTCGAGTGAAGCTTTCTTT.

In this sample, this clonotype turned up many times. The rearrangement joins TRBV6-1 to TRBJ2-7, with 11 bases that match TRBD2. The junction had 6 bases not matched to a gene; V was cut back by 5 bases and J by 3 bases. Germline CDR1 and CDR2: MNHNS and SASEGT. CDR3 length: 15 amino acids. As DNA, the CDR3 is TGTGCCAGCAGTCTGGGGACTAGCGGCCTCTACGAGCAGTACTTC. It is translated as CASSLGTSGLYEQYF.

This clonotype appeared a few times. This chain links TRBV7-9 with TRBJ1-6, with 7 bases matching TRBD1. This CDR3 contains 14 residues. Germline V gene lookup returns CDR1 SEHNR and CDR2 FQNEAQ (reference sequence). V lost 7 bases and J lost 7; bases outside the gene matches: 7. In nucleotides, the CDR3 is TGTGCCAGCACAAGACAGGGAGAAAATTCACCCCTCCACTTT. This encodes CASTRQGENSPLHF.

This clonotype occurred many times. Here the CDR3 DNA reads TGCAGTGCTAGAGATTACACCGCAGGTGGAGGCAATCAGCCCCAGCATTTT. Translation: CSARDYTAGGGNQPQHF. This chain links TRBV20-1 with TRBJ1-5; D gene unclear. The CDR3 covers 17 residues. CDR1 and CDR2 from the germline V gene are DFQATT and SNEGSKA (reference sequence). The germline V and J ends were trimmed by 0 bases and 2 bases, with 17 bases remaining between them.

This clonotype was seen repeatedly, ten times or more. The chain recombines TRBV5-1 with TRBJ2-5; D possibly corresponds to TRBD2 (5 bases). Germline CDR1 reads SGHRS; CDR2 reads YFSETQ. This CDR3 contains 15 residues. The V end lost 2 bases, the J end lost 0 bases, and 11 bases lay between the germline ends. The CDR3 here is CASSFIFGDQETQYF. The DNA of the CDR3 is TGCGCCAGCAGCTTCATTTTCGGGGACCAAGAGACCCAGTACTTC.

In this sample, this clonotype turned up many times. The gene calls are TRBV6-5 and TRBJ1-2; 7 nucleotides agree with TRBD1. Germline V gives CDR1 MNHEY, CDR2 SVGAGI. V lost 0 bases, J lost 6 bases, and 4 bases stayed unmatched. The CDR3 spans 14 residues. The CDR3 reads CASSYSGGSNGYTF. CDR3 DNA sequence: TGTGCCAGCAGTTACTCAGGGGGCAGTAATGGCTACACCTTC.

This clonotype was observed many times. The chain is built from TRBV6-1 and TRBJ2-7; D unresolved. Germline V CDR1 and CDR2: MNHNS, SASEGT. The ends were cut back, 4 bases at V and 1 base at J, with 14 bases in the middle. The CDR3 runs to 15 residues. The CDR3 protein is CASSGRVQLSYEQYF. The CDR3 DNA sequence: TGTGCCAGCAGTGGCCGGGTCCAGCTATCCTACGAGCAGTACTTC.